The 23 T cell receptor beta chains in this list originate from one sample, sequenced in a study of T-cell memory formation after mild COVID-19. TCRdb re-called the 5' RACE reads with MiXCR, one entry per CDR3 protein. The table has about 160,000 distinct CDR3 sequences, 30% to 35% seen once; the top ten hold approximately 12%. Sequenced material: PBMCs or a T cell subset sorted from them (not recorded which). These receptors originate from an adult woman who had mild COVID-19 (a few samples of this study predate the infection). Cell type and time point are not known.

The rearrangement joins TRBV27 to TRBJ2-5, with 11 bases that match TRBD2. The CDR3 consists of 13 residues. CDR1 is MNHEY, CDR2 SMNVEV, per germline (reference sequence). V shed 5 bases, J shed 7 bases, and the junction held 3 bases outside the gene matches. CDR3 in amino acids: CASSTGTSGTQYF. Written as DNA, the CDR3 is TGTGCCAGCAGTACCGGGACTAGCGGGACCCAGTACTTC.

The V and J genes are TRBV12-5 and TRBJ1-5, with D perhaps matching TRBD1 (5 bases). The ends were cut back, 2 bases at V and 10 bases at J, with 15 bases in the middle. This CDR3 spans 14 amino acids. CDR1 and CDR2 (germline): LGHNT, FRNRAP. The CDR3 sequence is CASGLSGLRTPQHF. CDR3 nucleotide sequence: TGTGCTAGTGGTTTGTCAGGTCTCCGGACACCCCAGCATTTT.

The chain joins TRBV29-1 to TRBJ2-3, with 10 bases aligning to TRBD1. Trimming cost V 2 bases and J 7 bases; bases outside gene matches: 6. This CDR3 has 14 residues. Germline V CDR1 and CDR2: SQVTM, ANQGSEA. The CDR3 sequence is CSVESGTGDNTQYF. The CDR3 DNA is TGCAGCGTTGAATCCGGGACAGGGGATAATACGCAGTATTTT.

The chain has TRBV29-1 and TRBJ2-3; 11 bases fit TRBD2. This CDR3 spans 14 amino acids. V lost 7 bases, J lost 4 bases, and 7 bases stayed unmatched. The germline V gene encodes CDR1 SQVTM and CDR2 ANQGSEA. For the CDR3, the DNA is TGCAGCGCCGACGAACTAGCGGGAGCAGATACGCAGTATTTT. Protein product: CSADELAGADTQYF.

This clonotype appeared a few times. An end of the junction differs from the germline gene, which may be a read error. This sequence joins TRBV7-7 and TRBJ2-5, with D possibly being TRBD1 (6 bases). Germline values: CDR1 SSHAT, CDR2 FNYEAQ (reference sequence). The CDR3 has 14 amino acids. CDR3 nucleotides: TGTGCTAGCAGCCGGGACACCAGGCAAGAGACCCAGTACTTC. Encoded protein: CASSRDTRQETQYF.

The chain couples TRBV12-3 or TRBV12-4 to TRBJ1-3, with 8 bases lining up with TRBD1. The ends lost 3 bases at V and 0 bases at J; junction bases unmatched: 1. The CDR3 has 15 amino acids. The CDR3 nucleotides are TGTGCCAGCAGTTTTGACAGGGGCTCTGGAAACACCATATATTTT. This gives the protein CASSFDRGSGNTIYF.

This chain uses TRBV25-1 with TRBJ2-5; maybe TRBD2 (5 bases). Trimming removed 3 bases at V and 5 bases at J, with 13 bases between. Germline CDR1 is MGHDK and CDR2 is SYGVNS. The CDR3 spans 14 residues. The CDR3 reads CASSDPRSGETQYF. The CDR3 region has the DNA TGTGCCAGCAGTGATCCTAGGTCGGGGGAGACCCAGTACTTC. Combining the CDR3 with reference TRBV25-1 and TRBJ2-5 gives the whole variable domain EADIYQTPRYLVIGTGKKITLECSQTMGHDKMYWYQQDPGMELHLIHYSYGVNSTEKGDLSSESTVSRIRTEHFPLTLESARPSHTSQYLCASSDPRSGETQYFGPGTRLLVL.

The rearrangement joins TRBV7-2 to TRBJ2-5; D is unresolved. Germline V CDR1 and CDR2: SGHTA, FQGNSA. The CDR3 consists of 12 residues. V was cut by 1 base and J by 9 bases, with 9 bases left in between. This chain's CDR3 is CASSLVGGSQYF. The CDR3 nucleotides read TGTGCCAGCAGCTTAGTGGGCGGATCCCAGTACTTC. Full variable domain (rest looked up from reference TRBV7-2 and TRBJ2-5): GAGVSQSPSNKVTEKGKDVELRCDPISGHTALYWYRQSLGQGLEFLIYFQGNSAPDKSGLPSDRFSAERTGGSVSTLTIQRTQQEDSAVYLCASSLVGGSQYFGPGTRLLVL.

This clonotype was seen a handful of times. The V call is TRBV15, the J call TRBJ2-3; no clear D gene. The V gene lost 0 bases and the J gene lost 1 base, with 5 bases spanning the gap. Germline-derived CDR1 and CDR2 are LNHNV and YYDKDF (reference sequence). The CDR3 sequence is 14 residues long. The CDR3 sequence: CATSRDSRTDTQYF. Here the CDR3 DNA reads TGTGCCACCAGCAGAGACAGTCGCACAGATACGCAGTATTTT.

In its sample, this clonotype was seen a few times. The chain has TRBV27 and TRBJ2-7; D is uncertain. CDR1 MNHEY and CDR2 SMNVEV come from the germline V gene (reference sequence). Trimming took off 11 bases at V and 2 bases at J, with 13 bases between the two ends. The CDR3 sequence is 12 residues long. The CDR3: CADGKVAYEQYF. CDR3 DNA: TGTGCCGATGGGAAGGTTGCCTACGAGCAGTACTTC.

In its sample, this clonotype was seen a few times. J is TRBJ2-5 and V is TRBV20-1; D call uncertain. The V end lost 3 bases, the J end lost 5 bases, and 4 bases lay between the germline ends. The germline gives CDR1 DFQATT, CDR2 SNEGSKA (reference sequence). The CDR3 covers 10 residues. The CDR3 region has the DNA TGCAGTGCTAGTTTGGAGACCCAGTACTTC. This gives the protein CSASLETQYF.

The chain is built from TRBV11-2 and TRBJ2-5, with 8 bases matching TRBD2. The junction had 6 bases not matched to a gene; V was cut back by 2 bases and J by 4 bases. CDR3 size: 15 residues. The germline CDR1 and CDR2 sequences are SGHAT and FQNNGV. CDR3 bases: TGTGCCAGCAGCTTACAACGAGCGGGAGTAGAGACCCAGTACTTC. Encoded protein: CASSLQRAGVETQYF.

This chain joins TRBV4-3 and TRBJ2-1, with TRBD2 identical over 12 bases. The CDR3 is 15 residues long. Germline V gives CDR1 LGHNA, CDR2 YSLEER. J lost 9 bases, V lost 6 bases, and 9 bases had no gene match. CDR3 bases: TGCGCCAGCAGTCAGACTAGCGGGAGTGGGGGTGAGCAGTTCTTC. Encoded protein: CASSQTSGSGGEQFF.

This chain joins TRBV11-3 and TRBJ2-3; the D is unclear. This CDR3 is built from 13 residues. CDR1 and CDR2 (germline): SGHNT, YENEEA. Trimming pared 5 bases from V and 2 bases from J, leaving 8 bases between. CDR3 sequence reads: CASSNGYTDTQYF. CDR3 nucleotides: TGTGCCAGCAGCAACGGGTACACAGATACGCAGTATTTT.

J is TRBJ1-1 and V is TRBV6-6; D unresolved. The CDR3 loop spans 12 amino acids. Germline-derived CDR1 and CDR2 are MNHNY and SVGAGI (reference sequence). Deletions cut 6 bases from V and 3 bases from J, with 8 bases between. The CDR3 region is CASSHRDTEAFF. CDR3 in DNA: TGTGCCAGCAGCCATCGAGACACTGAAGCTTTCTTT.

The chain carries TRBV7-9 and TRBJ1-2, with unresolved D. V dropped 3 bases and J dropped 5 bases, with 10 bases sitting between them. From germline, CDR1 is SEHNR and CDR2 FQNEAQ (reference sequence). The CDR3 covers 13 residues. CDR3 loop: CASSLDREYGYTF. The CDR3 bases are TGTGCCAGCAGCTTGGATAGAGAGTATGGCTACACCTTC.

This clonotype turned up a few times. CDR3 loop: CSVRDRGSQETQYF. CDR3 DNA sequence: TGCAGCGTCCGGGACAGGGGATCGCAAGAGACCCAGTACTTC. J is TRBJ2-5 and V is TRBV29-1; 10 bases align to TRBD1. V lost 6 bases to trimming and J lost 2 bases; unmatched junction nucleotides: 6. CDR3 length: 14 amino acids. Germline CDR1 reads SQVTM; CDR2 reads ANQGSEA.

This clonotype was counted between two and nine times. The chain has TRBV4-2 and TRBJ2-3; D might be TRBD2 (5 bases). The germline V gene has CDR1 LGHNA and CDR2 YNFKEQ. Trimming stripped 4 bases from V and 0 bases from J, with 17 bases between. The CDR3 extends over 17 amino acids. As DNA, the CDR3 is TGTGCCAGCAGCCGACCTCAAACCTCGGGGAGCACAGATACGCAGTATTTT. Amino acid sequence: CASSRPQTSGSTDTQYF.

This chain joins TRBV5-6 and TRBJ2-7; 12 positions agree with TRBD2. After removal of 3 bases from V and 7 bases from J, the junction contained 11 bases not matched to a gene. The CDR3 has 16 residues. Germline CDR1 is SGHDT and CDR2 is YYEEEE. The CDR3 here is CASSSRRLAGAGEQYF. The DNA of the CDR3 is TGTGCCAGCAGCTCCCGAAGACTAGCGGGAGCTGGGGAGCAGTACTTC.

The chain recombines TRBV20-1 with TRBJ1-2, with TRBD1 matching 8 bases. Germline V lookup: CDR1 DFQATT, CDR2 SNEGSKA (reference sequence). V was clipped by 0 bases and J by 0 bases; unmatched bases: 6. CDR3 length: 16 amino acids. CDR3 DNA: TGCAGTGCTAGAGATGACGGACAGGGCGCTAACTATGGCTACACCTTC. It specifies CSARDDGQGANYGYTF.

This clonotype was picked up a small number of times. The V gene is TRBV27, the J gene TRBJ2-7; D unclear. This CDR3 is 14 amino acids long. Germline V lookup: CDR1 MNHEY, CDR2 SMNVEV (reference sequence). V shed 2 bases and J shed 0 bases, with 8 bases lying between them. The chain's CDR3 is CASSLTASSYEQYF. In DNA form, the CDR3 reads TGTGCCAGCAGTTTAACAGCTAGCTCCTACGAGCAGTACTTC.

The chain carries TRBV10-2 and TRBJ2-5; D is possibly TRBD1 or TRBD2 (5 bases each). V shed 4 bases and J shed 5 bases, with 20 bases lying between them. CDR3 size: 16 residues. Per the germline V gene, CDR1 is WSHSY and CDR2 is SAAADI. The CDR3 reads CASSGNDGAPVETQYF. The CDR3 region has the DNA TGCGCCAGCAGTGGGAACGACGGGGCCCCTGTGGAGACCCAGTACTTC.

This clonotype was observed a few times. This rearrangement joins TRBV5-5 to TRBJ2-1; TRBD2 aligns across 11 bases. V lost 0 bases and J lost 4; bases outside the gene matches: 9. The germline gives CDR1 SGHKS, CDR2 YYEKEE (reference sequence). This CDR3 spans 18 amino acids. CDR3 coding DNA: TGTGCCAGCAGCTTGGCTGGTAGCGGGGGGGCTCGGTACAATGAGCAGTTCTTC. Translated, it gives CASSLAGSGGARYNEQFF.